This T cell receptor (beta chain) appears in the sequencing data of a study of CD8+ T cells in alopecia areata. Study summary: The authors scored treated patients' severity by affected scalp percentage. Findings and limits, study-wide: On tofacitinib, scalp and blood still held many of the expanded lesional clones.

Of note for this clone: Its antigen is as yet unknown. Other DNA sequences within the sample encode an identical CDR3.

Germline V CDR1 and CDR2: SEHNR, FQNEAQ (reference sequence). V was shortened by 1 base and J by 9 bases, with 4 bases between the two germline ends. The CDR3 is made up of 11 amino acids. The sample's treatment: oral pan-JAK inhibitor, 5-10 mg twice daily. Separation by sorting yielded CD4+ and CD8+ T cells from PBMCs. Following RNA extraction, reverse transcription yielded cDNA that acted as the sequencing template. Here immunoSEQ multiplex PCR was the method, and the copy in TCRdb shows in-frame clones only, minus some. The sample holds more than 140,000 clones, 70% to 90% seen once. This receptor was taken from a human donor with alopecia areata. The sequencing here drew on CD8+ T cells sorted from blood, taken at week 4, from a patient treated with tofacitinib. The V call is TRBV7-9, the J call TRBJ2-1; no clear D. Here the CDR3 reads CASSLGAEQFF. CDR3 coding DNA: TGTGCCAGCAGCTTAGGAGCTGAGCAGTTCTTC.